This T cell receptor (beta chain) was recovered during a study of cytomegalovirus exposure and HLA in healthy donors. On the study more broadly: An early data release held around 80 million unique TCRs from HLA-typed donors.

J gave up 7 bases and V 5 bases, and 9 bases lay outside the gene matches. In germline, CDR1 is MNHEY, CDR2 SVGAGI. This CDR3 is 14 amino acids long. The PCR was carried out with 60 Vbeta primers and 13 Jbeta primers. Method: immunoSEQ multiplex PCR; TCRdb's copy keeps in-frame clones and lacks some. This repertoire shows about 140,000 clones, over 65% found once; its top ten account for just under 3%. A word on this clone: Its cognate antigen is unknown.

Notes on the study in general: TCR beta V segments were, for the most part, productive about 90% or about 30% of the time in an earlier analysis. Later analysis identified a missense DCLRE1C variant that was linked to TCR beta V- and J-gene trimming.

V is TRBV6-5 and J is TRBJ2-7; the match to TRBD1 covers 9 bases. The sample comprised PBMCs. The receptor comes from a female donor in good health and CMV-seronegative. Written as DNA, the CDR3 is TGTGCCAGCAGTCCGACCGGGACAGGGTGGGAGCAGTACTTC. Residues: CASSPTGTGWEQYF.